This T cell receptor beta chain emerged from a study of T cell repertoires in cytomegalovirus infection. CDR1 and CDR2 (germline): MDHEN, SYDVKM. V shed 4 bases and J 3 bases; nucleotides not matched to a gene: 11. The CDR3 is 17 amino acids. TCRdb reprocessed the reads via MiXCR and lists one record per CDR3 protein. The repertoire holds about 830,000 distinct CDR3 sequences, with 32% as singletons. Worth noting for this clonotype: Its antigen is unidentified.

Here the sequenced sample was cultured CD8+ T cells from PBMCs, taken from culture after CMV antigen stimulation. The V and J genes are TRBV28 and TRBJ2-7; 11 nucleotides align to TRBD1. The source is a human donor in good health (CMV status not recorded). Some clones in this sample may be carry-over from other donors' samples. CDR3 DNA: TGTGCCAGCAGTTCGCCCTTTCGGACAGGGGGCGACTACGAGCAGTACTTC. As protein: CASSSPFRTGGDYEQYF.